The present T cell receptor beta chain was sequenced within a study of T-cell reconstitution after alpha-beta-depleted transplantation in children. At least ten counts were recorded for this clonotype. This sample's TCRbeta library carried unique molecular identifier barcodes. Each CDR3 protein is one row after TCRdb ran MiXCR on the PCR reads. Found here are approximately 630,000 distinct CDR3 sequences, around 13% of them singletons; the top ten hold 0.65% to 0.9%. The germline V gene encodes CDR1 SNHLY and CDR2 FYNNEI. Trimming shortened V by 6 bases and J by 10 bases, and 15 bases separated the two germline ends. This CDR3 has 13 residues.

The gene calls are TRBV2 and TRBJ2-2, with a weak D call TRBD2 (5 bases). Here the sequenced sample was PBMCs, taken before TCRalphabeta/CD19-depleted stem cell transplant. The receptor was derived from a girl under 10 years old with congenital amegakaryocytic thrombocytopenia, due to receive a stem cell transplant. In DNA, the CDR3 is TGTGCCAGCAGCCCGTGGAGGCCGGAGGAGCTGTTTTTT. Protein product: CASSPWRPEELFF. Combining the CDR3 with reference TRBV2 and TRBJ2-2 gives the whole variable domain EPEVTQTPSHQVTQMGQEVILRCVPISNHLYFYWYRQILGQKVEFLVSFYNNEISEKSEIFDDQFSVERPDGSNFTLKIRSTKLEDSAMYFCASSPWRPEELFFGEGSRLTVL.